This T cell receptor beta chain derives from a study of shared clonotypes between healthy human individuals. Overall study context: There were three CD4 naive, three CD4 memory, two CD8 naive and one CD8 memory plates per donor.

TCRdb's table, derived via immunoSEQ multiplex PCR, lists solely in-frame clones and lacks some. The sample yields roughly 2,000,000 clones, over 85% seen once. Naive CD8 cells lacked CD45RO and underwent positive selection for CCR7, leaving out terminally differentiated effector memory CD45RA+ cells. About this clone: No antigen is known for it.

This CDR3 region has 13 residues. The germline gives CDR1 SGHAT, CDR2 FQNNGV. Between the trimmed V and J ends, which lost 5 bases and 6 bases, there was a span of 11 bases. Study-level results: Genetic and exposure-history diversity was limited by the few donors. The study's rarefaction showed incomplete sorted-subset sequencing despite large depth. Sampling involved blood alone; tissue repertoires likely differ.

This clonotype was obtained from a man aged 18 to 30 in good health. Some clones in this sample may be carry-over from other donors' samples. Sequencing used naive CD8+ T cells from PBMCs. This rearrangement joins TRBV11-2 to TRBJ1-5; the D is unclear. CDR3 sequence: CASSGPWGQPQHF. The CDR3 DNA reads TGTGCCAGCAGCGGTCCTTGGGGTCAGCCCCAGCATTTT. Full variable domain (remainder filled in from reference TRBV11-2 and TRBJ1-5): EAGVAQSPRYKIIEKRQSVAFWCNPISGHATLYWYQQILGQGPKLLIQFQNNGVVDDSQLPKDRFSAERLKGVDSTLKIQPAKLEDSAVYLCASSGPWGQPQHFGDGTRLSIL.